Listed below are T cell receptor beta chains from one sample, sequenced in a study of CD8+ T cells in alopecia areata. Repertoires were generated with immunoSEQ multiplex PCR, while TCRdb's copy carries only in-frame clones and drops some. This sample carries more than 90,000 clones, 50% to 75% of them seen once, and the ten largest clones take about a sixth. Material: CD8+ T cells sorted from blood, obtained at week 4, from a patient treated with tofacitinib. These receptors were collected from a human donor with alopecia areata. Both conserved end residues are part of each CDR3. The order of the fields is J gene, D gene, clone size, CDR3 length, V gene, CDR3 DNA, CDR3 protein. A D gene is named only where the DNA matches it firmly. The size entry is marked missing in some rows and otherwise reads once, few, many or a size class.

J: TRBJ2-7
D: -
size: -
length: 12
V: TRBV4-1
DNA: TGCGCCAGCAGCCAGGGGGGCTACGAGCAGTACTTC
CDR3: CASSQGGYEQYF

J: TRBJ2-1
D: TRBD2
size: -
length: 14
V: TRBV27
DNA: TGTGCCAGCAGGTTAATCGGGAGGGACAATGAGCAGTTCTTC
CDR3: CASRLIGRDNEQFF

J: TRBJ2-5
D: -
size: -
length: 13
V: TRBV19
DNA: TGTGCCAGTAGTATTGCAGGGGAAGAGACCCAGTACTTC
CDR3: CASSIAGEETQYF

J: TRBJ2-4
D: TRBD2
size: -
length: 16
V: TRBV5-1
DNA: TGCGCCAGCAGCTTGGACGGGGGGGCCGCCAAAAACATTCAGTACTTC
CDR3: CASSLDGGAAKNIQYF

J: TRBJ1-1
D: -
size: -
length: 13
V: TRBV6-5
DNA: TGTGCCAGCAGTTACTCGCTTCCCCCAGTTCCTTTCTTT
CDR3: CASSYSLPPVPFF

J: TRBJ2-7
D: -
size: -
length: 15
V: TRBV15
DNA: TGTGCCACCAGCAGAGATGTGGGCCCAACGGACGAGCAGTACTTC
CDR3: CATSRDVGPTDEQYF

J: TRBJ2-3
D: -
size: once
length: 18
V: TRBV7-9
DNA: TGTGCCAGCAGCCCTTTACCCAGCGAATCTGGTTATGGCGGTACGCAGTATTTT
CDR3: CASSPLPSESGYGGTQYF

J: TRBJ2-7
D: TRBD1
size: -
length: 11
V: TRBV25-1
DNA: TGTGCCAGCGGACAGGGCTACGAGCAGTACTTC
CDR3: CASGQGYEQYF

J: TRBJ2-2
D: -
size: -
length: 16
V: TRBV7-9
DNA: TGTGCCAGCAGCCCACCCAATGACGGAAACACCGGGGAGCTGTTTTTT
CDR3: CASSPPNDGNTGELFF

J: TRBJ2-5
D: TRBD2
size: -
length: 15
V: TRBV9
DNA: TGTGCCAGCAGCCAGTATAGAGGGGAGGGCGAGACCCAGTACTTC
CDR3: CASSQYRGEGETQYF

J: TRBJ2-5
D: -
size: -
length: 13
V: TRBV7-8
DNA: TGTGCCAGCAAAAATTCGAACCAAGAGACCCAGTACTTC
CDR3: CASKNSNQETQYF

J: TRBJ2-5
D: -
size: -
length: 13
V: TRBV27
DNA: TGTGCCAGCAGTTCGCCAGGCCAAGAGACCCAGTACTTC
CDR3: CASSSPGQETQYF

J: TRBJ1-4
D: TRBD1
size: -
length: 16
V: TRBV2
DNA: TGTGCCAGCAGCCGATTTGACAGGGGAGTTAATGAAAAACTGTTTTTT
CDR3: CASSRFDRGVNEKLFF

J: TRBJ1-1
D: TRBD1
size: -
length: 16
V: TRBV7-6
DNA: TGTGCCAGCAGCTTAGAGGTGACAGGGGCGAACACTGAAGCTTTCTTT
CDR3: CASSLEVTGANTEAFF

J: TRBJ2-2
D: -
size: few
length: 11
V: TRBV27
DNA: TGTGCCAGCAAGGGCAGCTGGGAGCTGTTTTTT
CDR3: CASKGSWELFF

J: TRBJ1-1
D: -
size: -
length: 15
V: TRBV27
DNA: TGTGCCAGCAGTCCCTCTTGGAATGCGGGCACTGAAGCTTTCTTT
CDR3: CASSPSWNAGTEAFF

J: TRBJ2-4
D: -
size: -
length: 14
V: TRBV7-3
DNA: TGTGCCAGCAGCCCAGCCGGGCCCCAGGACATTCAGTACTTC
CDR3: CASSPAGPQDIQYF

J: TRBJ2-3
D: TRBD2
size: few
length: 15
V: TRBV27
DNA: TGTGCCAGCAGTTTATCAGCGGGAGTGTCAGATACGCAGTATTTT
CDR3: CASSLSAGVSDTQYF

J: TRBJ1-5
D: -
size: -
length: 14
V: TRBV7-2
DNA: TGTGCCAGCAGCCCCTGGGGGGGTGATCAGCCCCAGCATTTT
CDR3: CASSPWGGDQPQHF

J: TRBJ2-7
D: -
size: -
length: 13
V: TRBV6-5
DNA: TGTGCCAGCAGTTACTCACAGGGGAGGGAGCAGTACTTC
CDR3: CASSYSQGREQYF

J: TRBJ2-2
D: -
size: -
length: 15
V: TRBV7-9
DNA: TGTGCCAGCAGCTTGGGACACTCGAACACCGGGGAGCTGTTTTTT
CDR3: CASSLGHSNTGELFF

J: TRBJ1-2
D: TRBD1
size: -
length: 14
V: TRBV14
DNA: TGTGCCAGCAGCCAAGAGGGACAGTACTATGGCTACACCTTC
CDR3: CASSQEGQYYGYTF

J: TRBJ2-7
D: -
size: few
length: 14
V: TRBV27
DNA: TGTGCCAGCAGTTTTAGAGGGTCCTCCTACGAGCAGTACTTC
CDR3: CASSFRGSSYEQYF

J: TRBJ2-1
D: -
size: medium-sized
length: 15
V: TRBV6-4
DNA: TGTGCCAGCAGTGTGGGTGGGGGAACCTACAATGAGCAGTTCTTC
CDR3: CASSVGGGTYNEQFF

J: TRBJ2-2
D: -
size: -
length: 16
V: TRBV30
DNA: TGTGCCTGGAGTGTACGTGGGACTTTGAACACCGGGGAGCTGTTTTTT
CDR3: CAWSVRGTLNTGELFF

J: TRBJ1-2
D: -
size: -
length: 14
V: TRBV5-5
DNA: TGTGCCAGCAGCTTGGCCAGCCCTAACTATGGCTACACCTTC
CDR3: CASSLASPNYGYTF

J: TRBJ1-2
D: -
size: few
length: 13
V: TRBV27
DNA: TGTGCCAGCAGTTTCTCGAAGAACTATGGCTACACCTTC
CDR3: CASSFSKNYGYTF